Below, 20 T cell receptor beta chains from the same sample are listed, as sequenced in a study of OX40 agonist ivuxolimab in advanced cancers. Some clones are missing from TCRdb's copy, which holds only in-frame ones; the method was immunoSEQ multiplex PCR. The repertoire holds 60,000 to 100,000 clones, with over 75% as singletons. Sequences were derived from CD4+ or CD8+ T cells sorted from blood, sampled in a trial of the OX40 agonist ivuxolimab. The receptors stem from an adult with an advanced solid tumor such as melanoma, head and neck, liver or kidney cancer.

The chain uses TRBV5-1 and TRBJ2-7; 13 bases match TRBD2. The CDR3 has 16 amino acids. V was clipped by 3 bases and J by 0 bases; unmatched bases: 3. Germline lookup yields CDR1 SGHRS and CDR2 YFSETQ. Here the CDR3 reads CASSWGLAGSSYEQYF. The CDR3 DNA reads as TGCGCCAGCAGCTGGGGACTAGCGGGGTCCTCCTACGAGCAGTACTTC.

This clone was observed a few times. The V gene is TRBV2, the J gene TRBJ1-1, with D possibly being TRBD1 (5 bases). Germline loops: CDR1 SNHLY, CDR2 FYNNEI. This CDR3 has 15 residues. Between the trimmed V and J ends, which lost 2 bases and 1 base, there was a span of 11 bases. The CDR3 DNA reads as TGTGCCAGCAGTGAAATAGGGGCTACGAACACTGAAGCTTTCTTT. Amino acids: CASSEIGATNTEAFF. The variable domain in full, completed from reference TRBV2 and TRBJ1-1, reads EPEVTQTPSHQVTQMGQEVILRCVPISNHLYFYWYRQILGQKVEFLVSFYNNEISEKSEIFDDQFSVERPDGSNFTLKIRSTKLEDSAMYFCASSEIGATNTEAFFGQGTRLTVV.

The chain combines TRBV9 with TRBJ2-2, with TRBD1 matching 11 bases. CDR1 and CDR2 (germline): SGDLS, YYNGEE. The V segment lost 0 bases and the J segment 7 bases; nucleotides outside the gene matches: 5. This CDR3 has 16 residues. The CDR3 DNA reads TGTGCCAGCAGCGTAGGGACAGGGGGCGTTGGCGGGGAGCTGTTTTTT. Translation gives CASSVGTGGVGGELFF.

This clone was seen only once. The rearrangement links TRBV7-2 to TRBJ2-1; TRBD2 matches at 7 bases. V shed 1 base, J shed 8 bases, and the junction held 5 bases outside the gene matches. The CDR3 totals 14 residues. Per the germline V gene, CDR1 is SGHTA and CDR2 is FQGNSA. CDR3 residues: CASSLVAGRDEQFF. The DNA for the CDR3 is TGTGCCAGCAGCTTAGTGGCAGGGAGGGATGAGCAGTTCTTC.

V is TRBV11-2 and J is TRBJ2-5, with D possibly matching TRBD1 (5 bases). This CDR3 region has 14 residues. CDR1 and CDR2 from the germline V gene are SGHAT and FQNNGV. V lost 1 base and J lost 5, with 11 bases in between. CDR3 in amino acids: CASSLGGRAETQYF. CDR3 in DNA: TGTGCCAGCAGCTTAGGTGGCAGGGCCGAGACCCAGTACTTC.

CDR3 nucleotides: TGTGCCAGCAGCTTCCGGGGGCTAATAGGCGAAAAACTGTTTTTT. Protein product: CASSFRGLIGEKLFF. V is TRBV7-2 and J is TRBJ1-4, with a possible D match to TRBD1 (6 bases). Per germline, CDR1 SGHTA and CDR2 FQGNSA. This CDR3 comprises 15 residues. Trimming removed 3 bases at V and 8 bases at J, with 16 bases between.

The CDR3 DNA is TGTGCCAGCAGCTCCCGGGACATCCTCAGTGGGGGAAACTATGGCTACACCTTC. This codes for CASSSRDILSGGNYGYTF. The rearrangement links TRBV7-9 to TRBJ1-2; TRBD1 might be the D (6 bases). The ends were cut back, 4 bases at V and 2 bases at J, with 23 bases in the middle. Germline loops: CDR1 SEHNR, CDR2 FQNEAQ (reference sequence). This CDR3 contains 18 residues.

This chain links TRBV5-4 with TRBJ2-3, with 10 nucleotides matching TRBD2. The CDR3 covers 16 residues. V lost 4 bases to trimming and J lost 2 bases; unmatched junction nucleotides: 7. Germline lookup yields CDR1 SGHNT and CDR2 YYREEE (reference sequence). CDR3 loop: CASSTTLAGDTDTQYF. CDR3 bases: TGTGCCAGCAGCACCACTCTAGCGGGAGACACAGATACGCAGTATTTT.

This clone was seen once. The chain is built from TRBV10-1 and TRBJ2-5; weak D call: TRBD2 (6 bases). Germline CDR1 WNHNN, CDR2 SYGVQD (reference sequence). The CDR3 runs to 15 residues. V was pared by 0 bases and J by 5 bases, with 13 bases between. CDR3 sequence (DNA): TGCGCCAGCAGTGAGTCTACAGAAGGAGGGGAGACCCAGTACTTC. The encoded protein is CASSESTEGGETQYF.

The rearrangement joins TRBV27 to TRBJ2-7; 8 nucleotides agree with TRBD1. Germline loops: CDR1 MNHEY, CDR2 SMNVEV (reference sequence). The V and J ends lost 6 bases and 5 bases, in that order; junction bases with no gene match: 3. The CDR3 is 12 amino acids. In DNA, the CDR3 is TGTGCCAGCAGCGGACAGGGCCACGAGCAGTACTTC. Protein sequence: CASSGQGHEQYF.

This chain joins TRBV25-1 and TRBJ2-7; 8 positions match TRBD2. CDR3 length: 14 amino acids. The trim removed 6 bases at V and 0 bases at J, leaving 4 bases unmatched. CDR1 MGHDK and CDR2 SYGVNS come from the germline V gene. The CDR3, as DNA: TGTGCCAGCAGATACAGCGGGAGCTCCTACGAGCAGTACTTC. Amino acid sequence: CASRYSGSSYEQYF.

The genes are TRBV2 and TRBJ2-1, with D tentatively TRBD1 or TRBD2 (5 bases each). Germline values: CDR1 SNHLY, CDR2 FYNNEI. The CDR3 covers 15 residues. Trimming cost V 6 bases and J 3 bases, with 15 bases left between them. In DNA form, the CDR3 reads TGTGCCAGCAGATCCCGGGACCGAAACTACAATGAGCAGTTCTTC. Its translation: CASRSRDRNYNEQFF.

The J gene is TRBJ1-2, the V gene TRBV11-2, with 7 bases lining up with TRBD1. Germline lookup yields CDR1 SGHAT and CDR2 FQNNGV. The V gene end was trimmed by 0 bases and the J gene end by 5 bases; junction bases not matched to a gene: 6. The CDR3 totals 15 residues. The CDR3 DNA is TGTGCCAGCAGCTTAGAAAGGGGGCCGGGGTATGGCTACACCTTC. This codes for CASSLERGPGYGYTF.

This clone appeared a few times. The CDR3 region has the DNA TGTGCCAGCAGCATACCCACAGATACGCAGTATTTT. Protein: CASSIPTDTQYF. The rearrangement uses TRBV5-6 and TRBJ2-3; unclear D gene. Germline V gene data show CDR1 as SGHDT and CDR2 as YYEEEE. This CDR3 comprises 12 residues. V lost 4 bases and J lost 2, with 5 bases in between. The whole variable domain, filled in from reference TRBV5-6 and TRBJ2-3, reads DAGVTQSPTHLIKTRGQQVTLRCSPKSGHDTVSWYQQALGQGPQFIFQYYEEEERQRGNFPDRFSGHQFPNYSSELNVNALLLGDSALYLCASSIPTDTQYFGPGTRLTVL.

The chain uses TRBV27 and TRBJ2-1; possibly TRBD2 for D (6 bases). Trimming took off 7 bases at V and 0 bases at J, with 22 bases between the two ends. The CDR3 is 18 amino acids. CDR1 MNHEY and CDR2 SMNVEV come from the germline V gene (reference sequence). This CDR3 reads CASTPGGYKEDSYNEQFF. The DNA of the CDR3 is TGTGCCAGCACCCCCGGGGGTTATAAGGAGGACTCCTACAATGAGCAGTTCTTC.

This CDR3 is CASSVGTSDTNTGELFF. In nucleotides, the CDR3 is TGTGCCAGCAGCGTAGGGACCTCTGATACGAACACCGGGGAGCTGTTTTTT. This rearrangement joins TRBV9 to TRBJ2-2; no clear D gene. The CDR3 is 17 amino acids. Germline-derived CDR1 and CDR2 are SGDLS and YYNGEE. V lost 0 bases to trimming and J lost 0 bases, with 12 bases between them.

The V call is TRBV5-4, the J call TRBJ2-3; D possibly corresponds to TRBD2 (5 bases). Germline CDR1 is SGHNT and CDR2 is YYREEE (reference sequence). The CDR3 is 16 residues long. With 1 base removed from V and 3 bases from J, the gap between germline ends came to 15 bases. In DNA form, the CDR3 reads TGTGCCAGCAGCTTGTGGTTCAGCGGTCGGACAGATACGCAGTATTTT. Its translation is CASSLWFSGRTDTQYF.

DNA for the CDR3: TGTGCCAGCAGCTTAGGGAGGGTGACTGAAGCTTTCTTT. The encoded protein is CASSLGRVTEAFF. This chain links TRBV11-2 with TRBJ1-1; no definite D call. This CDR3 contains 13 residues. With 1 base removed from V and 5 bases from J, the gap between germline ends came to 8 bases. CDR1 and CDR2 from the germline V gene are SGHAT and FQNNGV.

The V gene is TRBV4-1, the J gene TRBJ2-7; no reliable D call. Germline V gene lookup returns CDR1 MGHRA and CDR2 YSYEKL. The length of the CDR3 is 16 residues. V lost 0 bases and J 5 bases, leaving 17 bases between the germline ends. The CDR3 is CASSQEPQLNTHEQYF. CDR3 DNA sequence: TGCGCCAGCAGCCAAGAGCCCCAACTAAATACTCACGAGCAGTACTTC.

The chain combines TRBV25-1 with TRBJ2-5; no clear D. Germline lookup yields CDR1 MGHDK and CDR2 SYGVNS. V lost 3 bases to trimming and J lost 5 bases, with 10 bases between them. This CDR3 has 13 residues. The CDR3 nucleotides read TGTGCCAGCAGTGAGCTTCGGCCGGAGACCCAGTACTTC. Residues: CASSELRPETQYF.